This T cell receptor beta chain derives from a study of blood T cell repertoires in COVID-19. Study details: PBMCs, B-cell-depleted T cells, or T cells provided the cDNA or gDNA that made up the material.

Under the authors' procedure: Using reference gene primer amplification, nucleated cell counts were estimated. Generated by immunoSEQ multiplex PCR, the TCRdb table keeps only in-frame clones and is missing some. The V and J calls and clone size were taken over from that table, and D and trimming were inferred from the DNA. This sample has 260,000 or so clones; roughly 80% occur once, and the top ten carry around 7.5%. J gave up 4 bases and V 2 bases, and 5 bases lay outside the gene matches. CDR1 and CDR2 from the germline V gene are SGHTA and FQGTGA. This CDR3 is 15 amino acids long. The chain combines TRBV7-3 with TRBJ2-3; 8 bases fit TRBD1. The sequence was collected from a woman aged 80 or older with COVID-19, enrolled during active disease. The sequencing sample was made of peripheral blood. CDR3 in amino acids: CASSLQGAPSDTQYF. CDR3 sequence (DNA): TGTGCCAGCAGCTTACAGGGGGCGCCCTCAGATACGCAGTATTTT.